This T cell receptor beta chain comes out of a study of blood T cell repertoires in COVID-19. Produced via immunoSEQ multiplex PCR; TCRdb's table is partial and in-frame only. The sample records over 65,000 clones, about four fifths being singletons. Sample: peripheral blood. This receptor was taken from a man at least 80 years old with acute or convalescent COVID-19.

The CDR3 here is CASSLAGTGSHF. CDR3 sequence (DNA): TGTGCCAGCAGTTTAGCGGGGACAGGGAGCCACTTT. This chain links TRBV12-3 or TRBV12-4 with TRBJ1-6; 9 bases are shared with TRBD1. This CDR3 has 12 amino acids. V lost 0 bases to trimming and J lost 18 bases; unmatched junction nucleotides: 3.